The clone carrying this TCR beta chain was seen more than once but under ten times. The antigen is undetermined. TCRdb recomputed calls from the reads with MiXCR, one row per CDR3 protein. Of more than 400,000 distinct CDR3 sequences listed, approximately 26% are singletons. The sample belongs to a study of T cell repertoires in cytomegalovirus infection. Study-level results: The ex vivo response was dominated by HLA-C-restricted CMV-specific TCR beta clonotypes.

This CDR3 contains 11 residues. Per the germline V gene, CDR1 is MDHEN and CDR2 is SYDVKM. V was cut by 10 bases and J by 0 bases, with 4 bases left in between. This clonotype was obtained from a human donor in good health (CMV status not recorded). Some clones in this sample may be carry-over from other donors' samples. The V and J genes are TRBV28 and TRBJ1-3; D is uncertain. Sample: PBMCs. CDR3 loop: CAIRSGNTIYF. Here the CDR3 DNA reads TGTGCCATCCGCTCTGGAAACACCATATATTTT.